This passage covers 20 T cell receptor delta chains from one sample sequenced in a study of DNA immune sequencing with unique molecular identifiers. All 8 TRDV and 4 TRDJ genes were targeted in 32-plex amplification of genomic DNA. The library had 12-nucleotide UMIs introduced over roughly 3 barcoding cycles, then a second adapter PCR. TCRdb made new clone calls on the multiplex PCR reads using CATT. The table lists about 2,500 delta-chain clones, roughly 15% of them singletons, with approximately 22% in the top ten. Input material: gamma-delta T cells from PBMCs. These receptors came from a human donor in good health.

This clone has more than one count but fewer than ten. The TCRdb protein comes from a much larger clone and disagrees with this DNA's translation at residue 7, likely due to a read error; the protein given here is derived from the DNA. The genes are TRDV2 and TRDJ1, with 10 positions matching TRDD3. CDR1 is GEAIGNYY, CDR2 EKD, per germline. The CDR3 contains 19 residues. V lost 3 bases and J lost 1; bases outside the gene matches: 16. The chain's CDR3 is CACDFISTGGSPPTDKLIF. The CDR3, as DNA: TGTGCCTGTGACTTTATAAGCACTGGGGGATCTCCCCCCACCGATAAACTCATCTTT.

As concerns this clone: A far larger clone is off by one base, so a read error is likely. It is unclear where the CDR3 begins or ends on the DNA, so no DNA is shown, and the CDR3 is as TCRdb lists it. There is no J gene call, but TRAV29/DV5 is given as the V gene; the DNA was not compared with TRDD3, the D call given in the table. Both ends counted, the CDR3 spans 24 residues. Germline V gene sequence: CDR1 NSMFDY, CDR2 ISSIKDK. This CDR3 reads CSVLLCSKPKQRLPTGGYEVKVIF.

The sample holds a few counts of this clone. A read error likely explains why the TCRdb protein, taken from a much larger clone, differs from this DNA's translation at residue 6; the protein shown is translated from the DNA. The rearrangement links TRDV2 to TRDJ1; 8 nucleotides match TRDD3. The germline CDR1 and CDR2 sequences are GEAIGNYY and EKD. V lost 0 bases and J lost 4; bases outside the gene matches: 18. There are 19 residues in the CDR3. CDR3 in DNA: TGTGCCTGTGACACCGATATAGGCACTGGGGGCCCCCCAGACGATAAACTCATCTTT. It yields the protein CACDTDIGTGGPPDDKLIF.

There are many counts of this clone. The genes are TRDV2 and TRDJ1; D is possibly TRDD3 (6 bases). Trimming shortened V by 4 bases and J by 3 bases, and 20 bases separated the two germline ends. Germline CDR1 reads GEAIGNYY; CDR2 reads EKD. The CDR3 loop spans 16 amino acids. The CDR3 here is CACDTVGMSGPDKLIF. The CDR3 coding sequence is TGTGCCTGTGATACAGTGGGGATGAGCGGACCCGATAAACTCATCTTT.

A word on this clone: One base separates it from a far larger clone, so it is likely a read error. This sample includes further DNA sequences coding for the same CDR3. V is TRDV2 and J is TRDJ1; 7 nucleotides match TRDD3. The CDR3 covers 17 residues. Germline V gene data show CDR1 as GEAIGNYY and CDR2 as EKD. The ends lost 3 bases at V and 0 bases at J; junction bases unmatched: 12. The CDR3 loop reads CACDPLGRDTYTDKLIF. The CDR3, as DNA: TGTGCCTGTGACCCCCTAGGGAGGGATACTTACACCGATAAACTCATCTTT.

This clone appeared a few times. This could be a read error, since a much larger clone is one nucleotide away. Other DNA sequences in this specimen translate into the identical CDR3. This chain connects TRDV2 to TRDJ3; TRDD3 aligns across 8 bases. Germline V lookup: CDR1 GEAIGNYY, CDR2 EKD. The CDR3 length is 20 residues. This chain's CDR3 is CACDVTGGPTSSWDTRQMFF. The DNA for the CDR3 is TGTGCCTGTGACGTTACTGGGGGTCCTACCAGCTCCTGGGATACCCGACAGATGTTTTTC.

The rearrangement links TRDV2 to TRDJ3; 9 bases are a match to TRDD3. CDR1 is GEAIGNYY, CDR2 EKD, per germline. The CDR3 totals 20 residues. V was clipped by 3 bases and J by 0 bases; unmatched bases: 11. The DNA for the CDR3 is TGTGCCTGTGACGTCCTGGGGGATTCAACCAGCTCCTGGGACACCCGACAGATGTTTTTC. It encodes CACDVLGDSTSSWDTRQMFF.

Worth noting for this clone: One base separates it from a far larger clone, so it is likely a read error. This specimen includes other DNA sequences encoding the same CDR3. The V call is TRDV2, the J call TRDJ1; 12 nucleotides align to TRDD3. The CDR3 has 19 residues. Germline assignment: CDR1 GEAIGNYY and CDR2 EKD. CDR3 DNA: TGTGCCTGTGACGAGATCTCGACTGGGGGATACCCGTACACCGATAAACTAATCTTT. Amino acid sequence: CACDEISTGGYPYTDKLIF.

This clone is categorized as large. Other nucleotide sequences from this sample produce the same CDR3. The chain is built from TRDV2 and TRDJ3, with 13 bases fitting TRDD3. The CDR3 is 22 residues long. Losses at the gene ends were 0 bases for V and 3 bases for J; bases not matched to a gene: 13. Germline CDR1 reads GEAIGNYY; CDR2 reads EKD. The CDR3 DNA follows: TGTGCCTGTGACACCCCCCAACTGGGGGATACGCGGAGTCGCTGGGACACCCGACAGATGTTTTTC. Protein sequence: CACDTPQLGDTRSRWDTRQMFF.

To note about this clone: Given a much more abundant clone one base away, this may be a read error. This chain links TRDV2 with TRDJ1, with TRDD3 identical over 10 bases. Germline CDR1 reads GEAIGNYY; CDR2 reads EKD. V shed 0 bases, J shed 2 bases, and the junction held 5 bases outside the gene matches. This CDR3 contains 16 residues. CDR3 sequence: CACDTQVLGDTDKLIF. As DNA, the CDR3 is TGTGCCTGTGACACCCAGGTACTGGGGGATACCGATAAACTCATCTTT.

Comments on this clone: With a much larger clone just one base away, this may be a read error. Different DNA sequences within this sample yield the same CDR3. This chain joins TRDV2 and TRDJ3; 13 bases agree with TRDD3. Germline assignment: CDR1 GEAIGNYY and CDR2 EKD. The CDR3 runs to 22 residues. J was trimmed by 1 base and V by 3 bases; bases with no gene match: 14. CDR3 loop: CACDDPTGGYAYGSWDTRQMFF. The CDR3 DNA reads as TGTGCCTGTGACGACCCAACTGGGGGATACGCCTATGGTTCCTGGGACACCCGACAGATGTTTTTC.

Details on this clone: The TCRdb protein comes from a much larger clone and disagrees with this DNA's translation at residue 17, likely due to a read error; the protein given here is derived from the DNA. The V call is TRDV2, the J call TRDJ3, with TRDD3 matching 8 bases. Germline CDR1 is GEAIGNYY and CDR2 is EKD. The CDR3 totals 19 residues. CDR3 bases: TGTGCCTGTGACACTTTAGATGGGGGATCTTCCTGGGACACCCGACAGACGTTTTTC. Its translation: CACDTLDGGSSWDTRQTFF.

This clone is medium-sized. Additional DNA sequences in this sample encode the identical CDR3. The chain couples TRDV2 to TRDJ1; 13 bases line up with TRDD3. Germline values: CDR1 GEAIGNYY, CDR2 EKD. After removal of 4 bases from V and 3 bases from J, the junction contained 13 bases not matched to a gene. CDR3 size: 18 residues. For the CDR3, the DNA is TGTGCCTGTGAGGGTTTACTGGGGGATACGATTGCGTCCGATAAACTCATCTTT. It is translated as CACEGLLGDTIASDKLIF.

By share of the sample, this clone is large. At the DNA level, this CDR3 is encoded by other sequences in the same sample as well. The rearrangement links TRDV2 to TRDJ3, with a weak D call TRDD3 (6 bases). The CDR3 spans 20 residues. The ends were cut back, 0 bases at V and 0 bases at J, with 17 bases in the middle. Germline assignment: CDR1 GEAIGNYY and CDR2 EKD. The CDR3 nucleotides are TGTGCCTGTGACACCGTGGCTGGGGCCTACAGCTCCTGGGACACCCGACAGATGTTTTTC. Protein sequence: CACDTVAGAYSSWDTRQMFF.

Only a few counts were recorded for this clone. TCRdb's listed protein matches a much larger clone and diverges from this DNA's translation at residue 10, likely through a read error; the protein shown comes from the DNA. The V gene is TRDV2, the J gene TRDJ1; 7 bases are shared with TRDD3. The CDR3 runs 15 residues. V gave up 1 base and J gave up 5 bases; unmatched junction bases: 9. Germline lookup yields CDR1 GEAIGNYY and CDR2 EKD. CDR3 in DNA: TGTGCCTGTGACACTCTGGGGGCTGACAAGGATAAACTCATCTTT. This sequence encodes CACDTLGADKDKLIF.

This clone is judged large. The rearrangement links TRDV2 to TRDJ3; 7 bases are a match to TRDD3. CDR1 and CDR2 (germline): GEAIGNYY, EKD. V lost 3 bases to trimming and J lost 0 bases; unmatched junction nucleotides: 7. The CDR3 extends over 18 amino acids. The CDR3 spells CACDGVGDYSWDTRQMFF. As DNA, the CDR3 is TGTGCCTGTGACGGGGTGGGGGACTACTCCTGGGACACCCGACAGATGTTTTTC.

This clone occurred many times. V usage is TRDV2 and J usage is TRDJ1, with a tentative D call TRDD3 (5 bases). The germline V gene has CDR1 GEAIGNYY and CDR2 EKD. The germline V and J ends were trimmed by 2 bases and 4 bases, with 22 bases remaining between them. The CDR3 runs 17 residues. CDR3 sequence: CACDILRGYRGDDKLIF. The CDR3 DNA is TGTGCCTGTGACATCCTCCGAGGGTACCGGGGAGACGATAAACTCATCTTT.

In the case of this clone: With a far larger clone one base away, a read error is the likely cause. This specimen includes other DNA sequences encoding the same CDR3. The chain is built from TRDV2 and TRDJ1, with TRDD3 matching 8 bases. The CDR3 consists of 15 residues. Germline CDR1 GEAIGNYY, CDR2 EKD. The CDR3 sequence: CACDTLGEHTDKLIF. The CDR3 nucleotides read TGTGCCTGTGACACCCTGGGGGAACACACCGATAAACTCATATTT.

As to this clone: This sequence is one base from a far larger clone and is likely a read error. Within the sample, other DNA sequences also encode this same CDR3. This rearrangement joins TRDV2 to TRDJ1; 13 bases match TRDD3. The J segment lost 7 bases and the V segment lost 3 bases, leaving 16 bases of the junction unmatched. CDR1 and CDR2 (germline): GEAIGNYY, EKD. There are 18 residues in the CDR3. The CDR3 spells CACDALTGGYATDSKLIF. CDR3 DNA sequence: TGTGCCTGTGACGCGCTTACTGGGGGATACGCAACCGATAGTAAACTCATCTTT.

A word on this clone: TCRdb lists the protein of a much larger clone for this DNA, which differs at residue 7, so this is likely a read error; the protein given here is translated from the DNA itself. J is TRDJ1 and V is TRDV2; D may be TRDD3 (5 bases). Per the germline V gene, CDR1 is GEAIGNYY and CDR2 is EKD. Trimming removed 3 bases at V and 0 bases at J, with 16 bases between. The length of the CDR3 is 16 residues. The CDR3 DNA reads TGTGCCTGTGACGCGGTGAGGGATGTAAACACCGATAAACTCATCTTT. It yields the protein CACDAVRDVNTDKLIF.